This TCR beta chain was obtained from a study of T cell responses to AZD1222 COVID-19 vaccine. CDR1 is SEHNR, CDR2 FQNEAQ, per germline (reference sequence). CDR3 length: 16 residues. The V segment lost 5 bases and the J segment 5 bases; nucleotides outside the gene matches: 8. TCRdb's copy holds only in-frame clones and misses some; the assay was immunoSEQ multiplex PCR. The sample lists about 94,000 clones, about 85% occurring once. Points from the study as a whole: Across the whole spike, CD4 TCRs peaked at regions 160-218 and 743-854. Donors, mostly white British, included more females; clonal diversity was possibly underestimated. Reports say nearly half of spike-specific TCRs go after unmutated variant regions.

This clone has only a few counts. Its target is unknown. The sequence came from an adult who received the AZD1222 COVID-19 vaccine. This sequence joins TRBV7-9 and TRBJ1-6; 8 positions match TRBD1. Material: peripheral blood, obtained 28 days after the second AZD1222 dose. CDR3 protein: CASSPGQGTDNSPLHF. The CDR3 nucleotides are TGTGCCAGCAGCCCTGGACAGGGAACAGATAATTCACCCCTCCACTTT.